This T cell receptor beta chain was sequenced in a study of human T cells and chemical hapten exposure. Study summary: Patch tests put 0.01% DPC on the upper back, and the results were checked at 6 days.

Time point of the sample: pre-sensitization, week 0. Documented treatment: therapeutic diphenylcyclopropenone sensitization with weekly scalp DPC. This clonotype showed up just a few times. Its antigen is currently unknown. Germline CDR1 and CDR2: KGHSH and LQKENI. V was clipped by 2 bases and J by 0 bases; unmatched bases: 3. This CDR3 comprises 15 residues. Notes on the study in general: Alopecia in all donors means immunity may differ from healthy individuals. DPC sensitization did not alter TCRs above 1 in 1000 frequency.

What the library attached to individual cDNA molecules were unique molecular identifiers. TCRdb reanalysed the RACE reads using MiXCR and keeps one entry per CDR3 protein. The top ten hold around 8.6% of the sample, which has some 300,000 distinct CDR3 sequences, 4.5% to 7% seen once. V usage is TRBV18 and J usage is TRBJ1-2; 7 nucleotides agree with TRBD1. The sequence derives from a woman under 30 with alopecia areata. Some clones in this sample may be carry-over from other donors' samples. Specimen: whole blood, collected in connection with sensitization to the hapten diphenylcyclopropenone (DPC). CDR3 coding DNA: TGTGCCAGCTCACCAGGACAGGCCACTAACTATGGCTACACCTTC. Amino acid sequence: CASSPGQATNYGYTF.